The 28 T cell receptor beta chains below were found in one sample sequenced in a study of Ad26.COV2.S vaccination and SARS-CoV-2 variants (dated by TCRdb to the early 2020s). Receptor amplification or capture employed the immunoSEQ multiplex PCR assay. TCRdb's version of the immuneACCESS table is confined to in-frame rearrangements and falls short of the full clone set. An unresolved V gene accounts for under half of the shortfall where checked; the remainder is of unknown origin. Present in this sample are fewer than 500,000 clones, about 93% of which were seen just once. The ten largest clones add up to 9.5% to 15% of the sample. The treatment or condition label corresponds to: 19 received Ad26.COV2.S at low or high dose, single or two shots; several received placebo; per-sample allocation not given. For vaccine and placebo recipients, repertoires were sequenced using samples collected on day 63 after the first injection.

The material was peripheral blood, obtained in a trial of Ad26.COV2.S vaccine versus placebo. The source of these receptors is a person between 18 and 65 years old who received the Ad26.COV2.S COVID-19 vaccine or a placebo.

V is TRBV6-4 and J is TRBJ1-2, with 7 bases aligning to TRBD1. Germline loops: CDR1 MRHNA, CDR2 SNTAGT. V gave up 1 base and J gave up 8 bases; unmatched junction bases: 7. The CDR3 contains 14 residues. The CDR3 DNA follows: TGTGCCAGCAGTGACTGGCGACAGGGCTGCGGCTACACCTTC. Its protein is CASSDWRQGCGYTF.

The DNA for the CDR3 is TGTGCCAGCCACCGGGACGTATTTCGGCGAGATACGCAGTATTTT. As protein: CASHRDVFRRDTQYF. The chain is built from TRBV30 and TRBJ2-3; either TRBD1 or TRBD2 may supply D (5 bases each). Germline V gene lookup returns CDR1 GTSNPN and CDR2 SVGIG (reference sequence). Trimming stripped 8 bases from V and 5 bases from J, with 23 bases between. This CDR3 contains 15 residues. The variable domain in full, with the rest retrieved from reference TRBV30 and TRBJ2-3, is SQTIHQWPATLVQPVGSPLSLECTVEGTSNPNLYWYRQAAGRGLQLLFYSVGIGQISSEVPQNLSASRPQDRQFILSSKKLLLSDSGFYLCASHRDVFRRDTQYFGPGTRLTVL.

The chain recombines TRBV28 with TRBJ2-7; D gene ambiguous. V was shortened by 4 bases and J by 3 bases, with 10 bases between the two germline ends. This CDR3 region has 13 residues. CDR1 is MDHEN, CDR2 SYDVKM, per germline. CDR3 nucleotides: TGTGCCAGCAGTTCCCCCCAGAACTACGAGCAGTACTTC. Protein product: CASSSPQNYEQYF.

The CDR3 DNA follows: TGTGCCAGCAGTTTATCGAATAATTCACCCCTCCACTTT. Its protein product is CASSLSNNSPLHF. V is TRBV27 and J is TRBJ1-6; D gene ambiguous. Germline V gene lookup returns CDR1 MNHEY and CDR2 SMNVEV (reference sequence). Deletions cut 0 bases from V and 5 bases from J, with 2 bases between. The CDR3 spans 13 residues.

The rearrangement links TRBV29-1 to TRBJ2-3; TRBD2 is a possible D gene (5 bases). CDR1 and CDR2 from the germline V gene are SQVTM and ANQGSEA. The CDR3 totals 15 residues. V lost 6 bases, J lost 4 bases, and 20 bases lay in between. The CDR3 loop reads CSVYLRETEADTQYF. For the CDR3, the DNA is TGCAGCGTATACCTTCGAGAGACGGAGGCAGATACGCAGTATTTT.

The gene calls are TRBV5-1 and TRBJ2-2, with D perhaps given as TRBD1 or TRBD2 (6 bases each). The CDR3 spans 14 residues. With 4 bases removed from V and 3 bases from J, the gap between germline ends came to 10 bases. Germline V CDR1 and CDR2: SGHRS, YFSETQ. The DNA for the CDR3 is TGCGCCAGCAGCCTGGGGGGCGACACCGGGGAGCTGTTTTTT. This gives the protein CASSLGGDTGELFF.

V is TRBV4-3 and J is TRBJ2-1, with TRBD2 as a possible D gene (6 bases). Trimming took 1 base from V and 8 from J, leaving 12 bases between them. Germline assignment: CDR1 LGHNA and CDR2 YSLEER. The CDR3 length is 14 residues. The DNA for the CDR3 is TGCGCCAGCAGCCAAGCCGGACTACACTATGAGCAGTTCTTC. Its protein product is CASSQAGLHYEQFF.

The V gene is TRBV7-2, the J gene TRBJ2-3; D gene unclear. The V end was cut by 1 base, the J end by 4 bases, with 9 bases between. This CDR3 has 14 residues. CDR1 is SGHTA and CDR2 is FQGNSA in the germline V gene. In nucleotides, the CDR3 is TGTGCCAGCAGCTTAGTAACTCCCCCAGATACGCAGTATTTT. Residues: CASSLVTPPDTQYF.

The CDR3 nucleotides read TGTGCCAGCAGTTTTCACAAGGTCTTGGGGAACACCGGGGAGCTGTTTTTT. Its protein product is CASSFHKVLGNTGELFF. The rearrangement uses TRBV28 and TRBJ2-2; D gene ambiguous. There are 17 residues in the CDR3. With 3 bases removed from V and 1 base from J, the gap between germline ends came to 15 bases. Per germline, CDR1 MDHEN and CDR2 SYDVKM.

This sequence joins TRBV3-1 (or the pseudogene TRBV3-2) and TRBJ2-7, with no clear D. Germline V gene sequence: CDR1 LGHDT, CDR2 YNNKEL (reference sequence). Trimming removed 1 base at V and 0 bases at J, with 10 bases between. There are 15 residues in the CDR3. The CDR3 region has the DNA TGTGCCAGCAGCCAAGTCCACCTGAGCTCCTACGAGCAGTACTTC. It encodes CASSQVHLSSYEQYF.

V gene TRBV11-2 combines with J gene TRBJ2-7; 7 bases map to TRBD2. V lost 2 bases to trimming and J lost 5 bases; unmatched junction nucleotides: 12. Per germline, CDR1 SGHAT and CDR2 FQNNGV. The CDR3 is 16 residues long. CDR3 residues: CASSLLFGGMMDEQYF. CDR3 nucleotides: TGTGCCAGCAGCTTATTGTTCGGGGGGATGATGGACGAGCAGTACTTC.

This chain connects TRBV7-9 to TRBJ2-1; TRBD2 is a possible D gene (6 bases). The CDR3 has 16 amino acids. Germline CDR1 is SEHNR and CDR2 is FQNEAQ (reference sequence). V was shortened by 1 base and J by 7 bases, with 17 bases between the two germline ends. The CDR3 DNA sequence: TGTGCCAGCAGCTTAGGGGCTAGCGCAGACGGGAATGAGCAGTTCTTC. Its translation is CASSLGASADGNEQFF. The entire variable domain, with the rest obtained from reference TRBV7-9 and TRBJ2-1, is as follows: DTGVSQNPRHKITKRGQNVTFRCDPISEHNRLYWYRQTLGQGPEFLTYFQNEAQLEKSRLLSDRFSAERPKGSFSTLEIQRTEQGDSAMYLCASSLGASADGNEQFFGPGTRLTVL.

V usage is TRBV9 and J usage is TRBJ2-1; D is possibly TRBD2 (5 bases). Germline CDR1 and CDR2: SGDLS and YYNGEE. The CDR3 runs to 15 residues. The germline V and J ends were trimmed by 4 bases and 7 bases, with 18 bases remaining between them. The CDR3 protein is CASSPSQEGGNEQFF. CDR3 DNA sequence: TGTGCCAGCAGCCCCTCACAAGAGGGCGGGAATGAGCAGTTCTTC.

This clone was picked up one time. The chain recombines TRBV3-1 (or the pseudogene TRBV3-2) with TRBJ2-1; D is undetermined. V lost 1 base to trimming and J lost 2 bases, with 9 bases between them. This CDR3 contains 15 residues. The germline gives CDR1 LGHDT, CDR2 YNNKEL (reference sequence). CDR3 region: CASSQVETAYNEQFF. The CDR3 DNA follows: TGTGCCAGCAGCCAAGTAGAGACTGCCTACAATGAGCAGTTCTTC.

The chain has TRBV4-1 and TRBJ2-7; D not resolved. Germline CDR1 MGHRA, CDR2 YSYEKL. This CDR3 region has 17 residues. V was trimmed by 3 bases and J by 3 bases, leaving 21 bases between them. The CDR3 sequence is CASSQEWTRSYYYEQYF. The CDR3 region has the DNA TGCGCCAGCAGCCAGGAGTGGACGAGATCCTACTACTACGAGCAGTACTTC.

For this clone: Other DNA sequences in the same sample also yield this CDR3. The V gene is TRBV10-3, the J gene TRBJ2-7; the D call may be TRBD1 or TRBD2 (6 bases each). Germline lookup yields CDR1 ENHRY and CDR2 SYGVKD. The CDR3 has 12 residues. Trimming left V 2 bases short and J 5 bases short, with 7 bases between. The CDR3 nucleotides are TGTGCCATCAGTGAGAGGGGGGACGAGCAGTACTTC. Its translation is CAISERGDEQYF.

J is TRBJ2-6 and V is TRBV10-2, with D unclear. Germline V gene data show CDR1 as WSHSY and CDR2 as SAAADI. V lost 7 bases and J lost 4, with 14 bases in between. The CDR3 is 15 residues long. Here the CDR3 DNA reads TGCGCCAGCACCGAGTCTGGGTCAGGGGCCAACGTCCTGACTTTC. Amino acids: CASTESGSGANVLTF.

For this clone: Other DNA sequences in the same sample also yield this CDR3. The rearrangement joins TRBV2 to TRBJ2-2; the D gene is possibly TRBD2 (6 bases). Germline V lookup: CDR1 SNHLY, CDR2 FYNNEI. The V gene lost 6 bases and the J gene lost 2 bases, with 10 bases spanning the gap. CDR3 length equals 14 residues. CDR3 region: CASSPGLNTGELFF. The CDR3 nucleotides read TGTGCCAGCAGCCCGGGACTCAACACCGGGGAGCTGTTTTTT.

This clone appeared once. The chain combines TRBV25-1 with TRBJ2-1; D is possibly TRBD1 or TRBD2 (6 bases each). This CDR3 region has 16 residues. V was pared by 4 bases and J by 0 bases, with 13 bases between. Germline V gene lookup returns CDR1 MGHDK and CDR2 SYGVNS. The CDR3 is CASSGRGYSSYNEQFF. The CDR3 DNA reads TGTGCCAGCAGTGGGAGGGGGTACAGCTCCTACAATGAGCAGTTCTTC. The full variable domain, with the rest looked up from reference TRBV25-1 and TRBJ2-1, is EADIYQTPRYLVIGTGKKITLECSQTMGHDKMYWYQQDPGMELHLIHYSYGVNSTEKGDLSSESTVSRIRTEHFPLTLESARPSHTSQYLCASSGRGYSSYNEQFFGPGTRLTVL.

The chain carries TRBV9 and TRBJ1-1; D is unclear. The CDR3 has 15 residues. From germline, CDR1 is SGDLS and CDR2 YYNGEE. Trimming removed 1 base at V and 1 base at J, with 11 bases between. DNA of the CDR3: TGTGCCAGCAGCGTATTTCCCTCCCGGAACACTGAAGCTTTCTTT. It encodes CASSVFPSRNTEAFF.

V usage is TRBV12-5 and J usage is TRBJ2-1, with D perhaps TRBD2 (6 bases). V was pared by 3 bases and J by 8 bases, with 17 bases between. The CDR3 contains 15 residues. The germline V gene has CDR1 LGHNT and CDR2 FRNRAP. The CDR3 coding sequence is TGTGCTAGTGGTTTAGGGACTCTCGAGGGTGATGAGCAGTTCTTC. The encoded protein is CASGLGTLEGDEQFF.

Comments on this clone: The sample has other DNA sequences that encode this CDR3 too. This rearrangement joins TRBV11-2 to TRBJ2-7, with a weak D call TRBD2 (5 bases). There are 15 residues in the CDR3. The ends were cut back, 1 base at V and 0 bases at J, with 10 bases in the middle. Per the germline V gene, CDR1 is SGHAT and CDR2 is FQNNGV. CDR3 loop: CASSLAPTNSYEQYF. CDR3 in DNA: TGTGCCAGCAGCTTAGCCCCGACTAACTCCTACGAGCAGTACTTC.

The CDR3 is CASSALAGEGLAKNIQYF. DNA for the CDR3: TGTGCCAGCAGCGCACTAGCGGGAGAGGGATTAGCCAAAAACATTCAGTACTTC. This sequence joins TRBV11-2 and TRBJ2-4, with TRBD2 matching 11 bases. CDR3 size: 18 residues. Per the germline V gene, CDR1 is SGHAT and CDR2 is FQNNGV. V lost 5 bases to trimming and J lost 0 bases; unmatched junction nucleotides: 9. Full variable domain (outside the CDR3, taken from reference TRBV11-2 and TRBJ2-4): EAGVAQSPRYKIIEKRQSVAFWCNPISGHATLYWYQQILGQGPKLLIQFQNNGVVDDSQLPKDRFSAERLKGVDSTLKIQPAKLEDSAVYLCASSALAGEGLAKNIQYFGAGTRLSVL.

V usage is TRBV19 and J usage is TRBJ1-1; possibly TRBD1 for D (5 bases). The V end was cut by 5 bases, the J end by 5 bases, with 12 bases between. CDR3 length: 13 amino acids. The germline CDR1 and CDR2 sequences are LNHDA and SQIVND (reference sequence). CDR3 nucleotides: TGTGCCAGTAGTTTGAAGGGGTGGACTGAAGCTTTCTTT. Residues: CASSLKGWTEAFF.

This clone was detected once. The chain is built from TRBV10-3 and TRBJ1-1; D ambiguous. The CDR3 totals 14 residues. The V end was cut by 6 bases, the J end by 1 base, with 12 bases between. From germline, CDR1 is ENHRY and CDR2 SYGVKD. The CDR3 reads CAIREPRSNTEAFF. CDR3 sequence (DNA): TGTGCCATCAGGGAACCCAGGTCGAACACTGAAGCTTTCTTT.

The chain joins TRBV11-3 to TRBJ1-3, with D perhaps matching TRBD1 (5 bases). The germline CDR1 and CDR2 sequences are SGHNT and YENEEA. There are 16 residues in the CDR3. Trimming cost V 2 bases and J 0 bases, with 11 bases left between them. The CDR3: CASSLRGIHSGNTIYF. The CDR3 bases are TGTGCCAGCAGCTTACGGGGGATCCACTCTGGAAACACCATATATTTT.

The J gene is TRBJ1-2, the V gene TRBV27, with 11 bases matching TRBD1. V dropped 0 bases and J dropped 7; count of bases not matched to a gene: 4. The length of the CDR3 is 15 residues. Germline V lookup: CDR1 MNHEY, CDR2 SMNVEV (reference sequence). The CDR3 DNA is TGTGCCAGCAGTTTATCGCTGGGGACAGGGGGTGGCTACACCTTC. Translation: CASSLSLGTGGGYTF.

Concerning this clone itself: A junction boundary mismatches the germline segment, possibly from a read error. Different DNA sequences within this sample yield the same CDR3. The V call is TRBV18, the J call TRBJ2-1; the D is unclear. This CDR3 has 13 amino acids. The germline V gene has CDR1 KGHSH and CDR2 LQKENI. The CDR3 DNA reads TGTGCCAGCTCACCACCCTCCGACAATGAGCAGTTCTTC. Translation gives CASSPPSDNEQFF.